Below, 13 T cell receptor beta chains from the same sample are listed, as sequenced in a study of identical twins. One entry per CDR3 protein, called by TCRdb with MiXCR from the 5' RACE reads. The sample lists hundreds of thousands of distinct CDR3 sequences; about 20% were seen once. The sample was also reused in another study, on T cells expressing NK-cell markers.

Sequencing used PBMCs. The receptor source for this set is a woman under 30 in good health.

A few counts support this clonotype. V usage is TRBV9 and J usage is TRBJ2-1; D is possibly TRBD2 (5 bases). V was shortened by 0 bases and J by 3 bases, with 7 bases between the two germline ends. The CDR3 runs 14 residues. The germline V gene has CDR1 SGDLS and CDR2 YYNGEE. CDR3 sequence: CASSVAGIYNEQFF. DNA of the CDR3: TGTGCCAGCAGCGTAGCCGGGATCTACAATGAGCAGTTCTTC. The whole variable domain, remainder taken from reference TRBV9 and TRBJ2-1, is DSGVTQTPKHLITATGQRVTLRCSPRSGDLSVYWYQQSLDQGLQFLIQYYNGEERAKGNILERFSAQQFPDLHSELNLSSLELGDSALYFCASSVAGIYNEQFFGPGTRLTVL.

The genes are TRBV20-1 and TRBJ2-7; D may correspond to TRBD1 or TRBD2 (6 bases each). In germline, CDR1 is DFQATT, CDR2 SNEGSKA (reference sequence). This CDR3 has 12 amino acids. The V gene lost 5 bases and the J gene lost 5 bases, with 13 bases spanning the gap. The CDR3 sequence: CSAPTGGHEQYF. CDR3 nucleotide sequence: TGCAGTGCTCCGACTGGGGGGCACGAGCAGTACTTC.

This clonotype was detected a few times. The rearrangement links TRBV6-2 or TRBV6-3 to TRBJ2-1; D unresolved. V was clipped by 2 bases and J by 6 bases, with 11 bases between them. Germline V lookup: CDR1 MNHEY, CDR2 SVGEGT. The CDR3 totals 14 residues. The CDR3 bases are TGTGCCAGCAGTTACGGGCAGTTCAGCAATGAGCAGTTCTTC. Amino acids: CASSYGQFSNEQFF.

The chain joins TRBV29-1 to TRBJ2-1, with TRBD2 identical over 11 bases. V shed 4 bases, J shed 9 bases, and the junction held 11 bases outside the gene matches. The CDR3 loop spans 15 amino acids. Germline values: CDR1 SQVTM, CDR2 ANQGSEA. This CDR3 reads CSVVRLAGPRGEQFF. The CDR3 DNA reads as TGCAGCGTTGTCCGACTAGCGGGGCCCCGGGGTGAGCAGTTCTTC.

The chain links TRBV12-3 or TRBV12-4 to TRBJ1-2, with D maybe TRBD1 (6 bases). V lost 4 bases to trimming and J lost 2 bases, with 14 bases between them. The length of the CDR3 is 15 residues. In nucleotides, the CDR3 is TGTGCCAGCAGTTGGGGGCATACTCCGAACTATGGCTACACCTTC. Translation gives CASSWGHTPNYGYTF.

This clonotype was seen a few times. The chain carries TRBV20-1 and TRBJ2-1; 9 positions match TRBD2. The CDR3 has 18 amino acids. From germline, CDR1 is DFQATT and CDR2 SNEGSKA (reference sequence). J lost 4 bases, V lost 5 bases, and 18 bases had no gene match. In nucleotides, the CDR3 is TGCAGTGCTCCTACAGTTAGCGGGAGTAAGGAGAGGTACAATGAGCAGTTCTTC. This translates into CSAPTVSGSKERYNEQFF.

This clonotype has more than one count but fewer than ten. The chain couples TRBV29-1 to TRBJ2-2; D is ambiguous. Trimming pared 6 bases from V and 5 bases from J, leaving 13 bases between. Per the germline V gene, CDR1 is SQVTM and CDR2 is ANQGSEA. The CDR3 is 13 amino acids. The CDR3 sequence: CSVKQHGTGELFF. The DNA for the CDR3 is TGCAGCGTCAAACAACATGGAACCGGGGAGCTGTTTTTT.

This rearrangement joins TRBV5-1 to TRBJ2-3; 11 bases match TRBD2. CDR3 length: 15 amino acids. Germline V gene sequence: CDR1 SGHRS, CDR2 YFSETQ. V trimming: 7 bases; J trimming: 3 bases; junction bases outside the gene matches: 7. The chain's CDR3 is CASGGTSGGTDTQYF. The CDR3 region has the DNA TGCGCCAGCGGGGGGACTAGCGGAGGAACAGATACGCAGTATTTT.

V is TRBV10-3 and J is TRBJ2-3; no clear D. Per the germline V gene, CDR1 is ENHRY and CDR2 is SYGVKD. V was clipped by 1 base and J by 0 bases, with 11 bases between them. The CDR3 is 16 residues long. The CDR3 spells CAISEFSGTSTDTQYF. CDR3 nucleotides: TGTGCCATCAGTGAGTTTTCCGGTACTAGCACAGATACGCAGTATTTT.

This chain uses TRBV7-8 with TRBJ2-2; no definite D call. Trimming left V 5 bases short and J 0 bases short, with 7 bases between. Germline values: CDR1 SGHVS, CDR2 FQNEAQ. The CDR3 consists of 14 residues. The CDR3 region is CASSEHTNTGELFF. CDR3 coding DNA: TGTGCCAGCAGCGAACATACGAACACCGGGGAGCTGTTTTTT.

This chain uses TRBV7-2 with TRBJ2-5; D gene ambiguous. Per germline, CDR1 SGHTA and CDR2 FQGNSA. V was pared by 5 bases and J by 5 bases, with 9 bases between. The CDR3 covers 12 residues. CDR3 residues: CASSPHTETQYF. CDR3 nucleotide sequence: TGTGCCAGCAGCCCGCACACGGAGACCCAGTACTTC. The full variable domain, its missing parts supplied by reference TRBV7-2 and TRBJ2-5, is GAGVSQSPSNKVTEKGKDVELRCDPISGHTALYWYRQSLGQGLEFLIYFQGNSAPDKSGLPSDRFSAERTGGSVSTLTIQRTQQEDSAVYLCASSPHTETQYFGPGTRLLVL.

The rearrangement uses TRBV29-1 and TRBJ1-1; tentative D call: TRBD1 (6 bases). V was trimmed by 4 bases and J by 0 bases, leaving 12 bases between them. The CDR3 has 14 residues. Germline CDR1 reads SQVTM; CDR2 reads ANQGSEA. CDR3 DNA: TGCAGCGTTGGACAGGCGGGGATGAACACTGAAGCTTTCTTT. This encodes CSVGQAGMNTEAFF.

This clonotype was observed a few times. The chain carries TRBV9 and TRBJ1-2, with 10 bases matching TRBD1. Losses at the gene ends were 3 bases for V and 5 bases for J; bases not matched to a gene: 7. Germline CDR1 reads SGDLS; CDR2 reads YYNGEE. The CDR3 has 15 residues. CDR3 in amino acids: CASSEGQGSRYGYTF. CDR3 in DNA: TGTGCCAGCAGCGAGGGACAGGGGAGTCGGTATGGCTACACCTTC. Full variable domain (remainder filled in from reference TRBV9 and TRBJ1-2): DSGVTQTPKHLITATGQRVTLRCSPRSGDLSVYWYQQSLDQGLQFLIQYYNGEERAKGNILERFSAQQFPDLHSELNLSSLELGDSALYFCASSEGQGSRYGYTFGSGTRLTVV.